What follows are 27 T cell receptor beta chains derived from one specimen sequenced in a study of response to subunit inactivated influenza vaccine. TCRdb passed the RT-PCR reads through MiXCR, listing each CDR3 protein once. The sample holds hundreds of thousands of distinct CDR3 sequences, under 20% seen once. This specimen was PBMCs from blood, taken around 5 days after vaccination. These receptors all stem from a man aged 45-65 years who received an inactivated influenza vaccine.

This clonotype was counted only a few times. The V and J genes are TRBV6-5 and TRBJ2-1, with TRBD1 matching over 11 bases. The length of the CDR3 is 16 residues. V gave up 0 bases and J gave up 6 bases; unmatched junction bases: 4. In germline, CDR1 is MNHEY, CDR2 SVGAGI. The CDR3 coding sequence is TGTGCCAGCAGTTACTCGGGGACAGGGGGTCCCAATGAGCAGTTCTTC. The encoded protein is CASSYSGTGGPNEQFF.

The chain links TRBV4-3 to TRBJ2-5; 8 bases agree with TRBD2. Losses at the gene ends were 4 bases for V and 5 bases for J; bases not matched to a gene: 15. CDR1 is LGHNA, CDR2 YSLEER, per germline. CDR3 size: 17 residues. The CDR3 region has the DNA TGCGCCAGCAGCCCAGTCGTTAGAGGGACTAGTTTCGAGACCCAGTACTTC. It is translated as CASSPVVRGTSFETQYF.

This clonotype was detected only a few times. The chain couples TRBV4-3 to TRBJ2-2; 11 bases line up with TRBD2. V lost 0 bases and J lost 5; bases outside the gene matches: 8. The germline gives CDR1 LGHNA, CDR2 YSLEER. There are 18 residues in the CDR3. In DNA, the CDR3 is TGCGCCAGCAGCCAAGAAGGCCTACTAGCGGGGGAGACCGGGGAGCTGTTTTTT. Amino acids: CASSQEGLLAGETGELFF.

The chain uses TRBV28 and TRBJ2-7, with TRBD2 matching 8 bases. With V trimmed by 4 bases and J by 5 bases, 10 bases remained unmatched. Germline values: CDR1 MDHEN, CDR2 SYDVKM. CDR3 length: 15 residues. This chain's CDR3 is CASSYTGTSPHEQYF. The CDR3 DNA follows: TGTGCCAGCAGTTACACCGGGACTAGTCCCCACGAGCAGTACTTC.

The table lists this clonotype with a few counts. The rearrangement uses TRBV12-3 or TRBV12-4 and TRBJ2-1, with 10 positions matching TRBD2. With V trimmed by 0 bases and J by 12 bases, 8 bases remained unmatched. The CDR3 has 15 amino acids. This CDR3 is CASSLASSGSVGQFF. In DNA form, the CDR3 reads TGTGCCAGCAGTTTAGCGTCTAGCGGGAGCGTCGGGCAGTTCTTC.

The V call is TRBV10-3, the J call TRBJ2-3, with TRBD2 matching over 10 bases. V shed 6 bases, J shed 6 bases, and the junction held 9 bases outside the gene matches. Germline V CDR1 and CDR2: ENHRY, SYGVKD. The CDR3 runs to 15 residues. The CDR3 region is CAISLAGEYLDTQYF. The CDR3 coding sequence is TGTGCCATCAGCCTAGCGGGGGAGTACCTGGATACGCAGTATTTT.

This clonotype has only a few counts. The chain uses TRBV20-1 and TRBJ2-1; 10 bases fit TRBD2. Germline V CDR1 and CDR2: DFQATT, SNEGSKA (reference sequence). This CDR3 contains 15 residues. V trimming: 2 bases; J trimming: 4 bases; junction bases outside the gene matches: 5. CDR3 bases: TGCAGTGCTAGACCCGGGACTAGCGAGTACAATGAGCAGTTCTTC. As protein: CSARPGTSEYNEQFF.

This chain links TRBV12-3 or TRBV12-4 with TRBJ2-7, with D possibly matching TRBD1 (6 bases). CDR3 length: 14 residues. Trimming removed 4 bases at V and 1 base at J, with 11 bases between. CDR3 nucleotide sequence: TGTGCCAGCAGTTCCGGGACACTTTCCTACGAGCAGTACTTC. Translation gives CASSSGTLSYEQYF.

The CDR3 spells CASSSRTGGMYNEQFF. The CDR3 region has the DNA TGTGCCAGCAGCTCCAGGACAGGGGGCATGTACAATGAGCAGTTCTTC. V usage is TRBV5-5 and J usage is TRBJ2-1; 11 bases align to TRBD1. The CDR3 has 16 amino acids. V shed 3 bases, J shed 4 bases, and the junction held 6 bases outside the gene matches. Germline V CDR1 and CDR2: SGHKS, YYEKEE (reference sequence).

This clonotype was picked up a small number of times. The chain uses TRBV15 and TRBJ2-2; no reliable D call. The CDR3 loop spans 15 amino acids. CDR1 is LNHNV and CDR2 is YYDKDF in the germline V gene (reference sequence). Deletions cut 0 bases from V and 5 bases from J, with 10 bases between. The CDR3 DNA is TGTGCCACCAGCAGAGAGCCCCTGGGTACCGGGGAGCTGTTTTTT. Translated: CATSREPLGTGELFF.

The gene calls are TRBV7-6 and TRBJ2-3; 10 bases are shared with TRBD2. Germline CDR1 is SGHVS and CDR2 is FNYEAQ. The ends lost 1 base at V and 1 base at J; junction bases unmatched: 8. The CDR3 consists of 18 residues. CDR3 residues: CASSLDPSGGPRTDTQYF. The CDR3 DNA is TGTGCCAGCAGCTTAGATCCTAGCGGGGGACCTCGCACAGATACGCAGTATTTT. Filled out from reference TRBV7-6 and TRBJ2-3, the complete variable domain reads GAGVSQSPRYKVTKRGQDVALRCDPISGHVSLYWYRQALGQGPEFLTYFNYEAQQDKSGLPNDRFSAERPEGSISTLTIQRTEQRDSAMYRCASSLDPSGGPRTDTQYFGPGTRLTVL.

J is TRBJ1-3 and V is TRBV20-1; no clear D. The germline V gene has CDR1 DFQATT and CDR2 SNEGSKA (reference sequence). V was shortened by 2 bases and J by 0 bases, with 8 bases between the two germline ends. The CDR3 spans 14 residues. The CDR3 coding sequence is TGCAGTGCTAGACCTGAAAACTCTGGAAACACCATATATTTT. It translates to CSARPENSGNTIYF.

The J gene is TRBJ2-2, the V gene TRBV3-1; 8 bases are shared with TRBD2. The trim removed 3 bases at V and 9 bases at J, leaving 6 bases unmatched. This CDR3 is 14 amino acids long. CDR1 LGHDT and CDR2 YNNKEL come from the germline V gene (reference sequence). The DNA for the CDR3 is TGTGCCAGCAGCCATAGCGGGGCCCACCGGGAGCTGTTTTTT. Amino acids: CASSHSGAHRELFF.

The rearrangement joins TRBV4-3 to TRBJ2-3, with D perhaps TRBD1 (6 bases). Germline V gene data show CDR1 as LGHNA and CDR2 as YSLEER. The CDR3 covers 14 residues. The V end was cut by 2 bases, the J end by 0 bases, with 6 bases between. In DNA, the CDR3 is TGCGCCAGCAGCCAACAGGGGAGCACAGATACGCAGTATTTT. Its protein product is CASSQQGSTDTQYF.

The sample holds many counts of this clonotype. The CDR3 bases are TGTGCCAGCAGCTCCTTGACTAGCGGGTTAACGGGGCAGTACTTC. It yields the protein CASSSLTSGLTGQYF. This chain uses TRBV7-2 with TRBJ2-7; 10 bases fit TRBD2. CDR3 size: 15 residues. The ends lost 4 bases at V and 9 bases at J; junction bases unmatched: 12. Germline V gene lookup returns CDR1 SGHTA and CDR2 FQGNSA. Filled out from reference TRBV7-2 and TRBJ2-7, the complete variable domain reads GAGVSQSPSNKVTEKGKDVELRCDPISGHTALYWYRQSLGQGLEFLIYFQGNSAPDKSGLPSDRFSAERTGGSVSTLTIQRTQQEDSAVYLCASSSLTSGLTGQYFGPGTRLTVT.

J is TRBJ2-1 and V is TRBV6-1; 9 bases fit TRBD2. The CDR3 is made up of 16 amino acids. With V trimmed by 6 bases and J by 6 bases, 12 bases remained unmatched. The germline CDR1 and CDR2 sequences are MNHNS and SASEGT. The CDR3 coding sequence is TGTGCCAGCAGAGATCCCGGGACTAGCTATTCCAATGAGCAGTTCTTC. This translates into CASRDPGTSYSNEQFF.

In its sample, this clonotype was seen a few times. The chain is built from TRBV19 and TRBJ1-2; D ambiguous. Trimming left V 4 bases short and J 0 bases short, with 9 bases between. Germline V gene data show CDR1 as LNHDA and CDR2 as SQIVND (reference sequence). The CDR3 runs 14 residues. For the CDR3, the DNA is TGTGCCAGTAGTAGCGCCCCCTCTAACTATGGCTACACCTTC. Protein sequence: CASSSAPSNYGYTF.

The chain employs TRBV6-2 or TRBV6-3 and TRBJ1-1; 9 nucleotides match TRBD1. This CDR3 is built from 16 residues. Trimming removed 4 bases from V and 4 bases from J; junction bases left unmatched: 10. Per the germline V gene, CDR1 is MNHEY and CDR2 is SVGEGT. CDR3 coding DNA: TGTGCCAGCAGTTCCTCGGACAGGGGCTTTTCCACTGAAGCTTTCTTT. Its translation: CASSSSDRGFSTEAFF.

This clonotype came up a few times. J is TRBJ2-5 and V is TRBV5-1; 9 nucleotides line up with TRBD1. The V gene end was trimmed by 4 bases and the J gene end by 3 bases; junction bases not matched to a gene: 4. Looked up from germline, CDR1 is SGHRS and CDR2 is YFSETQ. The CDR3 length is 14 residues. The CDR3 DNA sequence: TGCGCCAGCAGCATGGGACAGGGAGAAGAGACCCAGTACTTC. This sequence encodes CASSMGQGEETQYF.

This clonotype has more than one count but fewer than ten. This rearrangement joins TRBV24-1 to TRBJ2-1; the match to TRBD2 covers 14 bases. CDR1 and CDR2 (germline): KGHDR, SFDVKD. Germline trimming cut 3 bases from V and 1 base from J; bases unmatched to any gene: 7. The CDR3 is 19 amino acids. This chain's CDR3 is CATSDQGLAGDGSYNEQFF. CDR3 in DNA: TGTGCCACCAGTGATCAGGGACTAGCGGGAGATGGGTCCTACAATGAGCAGTTCTTC.

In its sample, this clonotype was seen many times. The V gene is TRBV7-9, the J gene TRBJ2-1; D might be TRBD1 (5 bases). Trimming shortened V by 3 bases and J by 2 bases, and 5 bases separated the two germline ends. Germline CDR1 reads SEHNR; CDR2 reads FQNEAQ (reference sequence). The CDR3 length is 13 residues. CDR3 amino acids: CASSLTAYNEQFF. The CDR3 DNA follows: TGTGCCAGCAGCTTGACAGCCTACAATGAGCAGTTCTTC.

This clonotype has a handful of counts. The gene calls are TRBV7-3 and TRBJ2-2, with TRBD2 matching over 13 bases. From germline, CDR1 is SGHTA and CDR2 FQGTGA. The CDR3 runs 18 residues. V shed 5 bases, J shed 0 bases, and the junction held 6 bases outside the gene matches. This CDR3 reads CASSPGTSGNSNTGELFF. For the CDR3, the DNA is TGTGCCAGCAGCCCCGGGACTAGCGGGAACTCGAACACCGGGGAGCTGTTTTTT.

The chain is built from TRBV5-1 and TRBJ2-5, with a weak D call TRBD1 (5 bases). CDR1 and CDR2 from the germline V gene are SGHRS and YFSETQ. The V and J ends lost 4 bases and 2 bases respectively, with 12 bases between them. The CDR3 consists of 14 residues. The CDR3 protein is CASSHMTEQETQYF. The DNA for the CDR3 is TGCGCCAGCAGCCATATGACAGAACAAGAGACCCAGTACTTC. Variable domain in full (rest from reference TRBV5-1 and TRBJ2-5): KAGVTQTPRYLIKTRGQQVTLSCSPISGHRSVSWYQQTPGQGLQFLFEYFSETQRNKGNFPGRFSGRQFSNSRSEMNVSTLELGDSALYLCASSHMTEQETQYFGPGTRLLVL.

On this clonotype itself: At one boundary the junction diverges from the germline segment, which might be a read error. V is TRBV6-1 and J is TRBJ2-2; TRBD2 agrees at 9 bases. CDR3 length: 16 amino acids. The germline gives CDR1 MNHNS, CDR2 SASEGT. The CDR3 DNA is TGTGCCAGCAAAAAGGGTAGCGGGAGCGGGGGCGGGGAGCTGGTTTTT. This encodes CASKKGSGSGGGELVF.

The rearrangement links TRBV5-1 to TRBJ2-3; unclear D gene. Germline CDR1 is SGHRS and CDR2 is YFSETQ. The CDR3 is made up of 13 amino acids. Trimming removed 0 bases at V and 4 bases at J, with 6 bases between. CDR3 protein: CASSLAISDTQYF. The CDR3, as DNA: TGCGCCAGCAGCTTGGCCATTTCAGATACGCAGTATTTT. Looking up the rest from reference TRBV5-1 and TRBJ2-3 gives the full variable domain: KAGVTQTPRYLIKTRGQQVTLSCSPISGHRSVSWYQQTPGQGLQFLFEYFSETQRNKGNFPGRFSGRQFSNSRSEMNVSTLELGDSALYLCASSLAISDTQYFGPGTRLTVL.

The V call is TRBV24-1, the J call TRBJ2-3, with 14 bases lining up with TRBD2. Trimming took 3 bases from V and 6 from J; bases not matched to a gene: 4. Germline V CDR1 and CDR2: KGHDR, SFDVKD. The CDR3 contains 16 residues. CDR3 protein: CATSDATSGGADTQYF. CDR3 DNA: TGTGCCACCAGTGATGCGACTAGCGGGGGGGCCGATACGCAGTATTTT.

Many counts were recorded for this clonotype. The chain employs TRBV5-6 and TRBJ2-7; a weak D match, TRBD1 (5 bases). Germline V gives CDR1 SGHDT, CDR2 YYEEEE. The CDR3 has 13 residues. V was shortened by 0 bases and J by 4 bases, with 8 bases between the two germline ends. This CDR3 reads CASSLVDSYEQYF. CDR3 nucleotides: TGTGCCAGCAGCTTGGTCGACAGTTACGAGCAGTACTTC.